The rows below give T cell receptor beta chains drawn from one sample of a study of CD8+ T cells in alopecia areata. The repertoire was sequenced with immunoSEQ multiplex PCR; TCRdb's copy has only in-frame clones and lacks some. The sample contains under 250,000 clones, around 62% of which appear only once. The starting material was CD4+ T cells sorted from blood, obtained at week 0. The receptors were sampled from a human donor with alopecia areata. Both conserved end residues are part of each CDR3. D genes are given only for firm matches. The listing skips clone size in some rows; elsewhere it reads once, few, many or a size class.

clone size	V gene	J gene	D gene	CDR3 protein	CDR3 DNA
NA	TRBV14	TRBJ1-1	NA	CASSQQHEAFF	TGTGCCAGCAGCCAGCAGCATGAAGCTTTCTTT
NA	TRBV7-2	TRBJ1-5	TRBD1	CASSPGQGNQPQHF	TGTGCCAGCAGCCCGGGACAGGGCAATCAGCCCCAGCATTTT
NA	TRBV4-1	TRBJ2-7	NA	CASSQDFRAGGGRDEQYF	TGCGCCAGCAGCCAAGATTTCAGGGCTGGGGGAGGTCGAGACGAGCAGTACTTC
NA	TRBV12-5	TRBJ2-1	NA	CASGPGLDEQFF	TGTGCTAGTGGTCCCGGACTCGATGAGCAGTTCTTC
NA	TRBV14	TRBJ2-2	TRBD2	CASSQRLANTGELFF	TGTGCCAGCAGCCAAAGACTAGCCAACACCGGGGAGCTGTTTTTT
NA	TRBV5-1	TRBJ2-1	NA	CASSLGEGPYNEQFF	TGCGCCAGCAGCTTGGGTGAGGGGCCCTACAATGAGCAGTTCTTC
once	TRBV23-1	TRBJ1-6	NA	CASSQSRRGGGDNSPLHF	TGCGCCAGCAGTCAGTCTCGCAGGGGCGGGGGCGATAATTCACCCCTCCACTTT
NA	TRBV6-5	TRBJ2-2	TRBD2	CASSFRLAGVSGELFF	TGTGCCAGCAGTTTCCGACTAGCGGGAGTTTCTGGGGAGCTGTTTTTT
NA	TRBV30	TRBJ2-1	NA	CASSRGRHEQFF	TGTGCCTCGTCTCGAGGGAGACATGAGCAGTTCTTC
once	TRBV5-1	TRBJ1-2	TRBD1	CASSLAQTGGYGYTF	TGCGCCAGCAGCTTGGCCCAGACAGGGGGTTATGGCTACACCTTC
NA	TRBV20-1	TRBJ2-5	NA	CSASYWETQYF	TGCAGTGCTAGCTATTGGGAGACCCAGTACTTC
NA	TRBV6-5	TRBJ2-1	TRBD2	CASAGYNEQFF	TGTGCCTCAGCGGGATACAATGAGCAGTTCTTC
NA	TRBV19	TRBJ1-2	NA	CASSIEADLYGYTF	TGTGCCAGTAGTATAGAAGCGGACCTCTATGGCTACACCTTC
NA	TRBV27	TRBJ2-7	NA	CASSSLIVGTETYEQYF	TGTGCCAGCAGTTCCCTTATCGTAGGGACGGAGACCTACGAGCAGTACTTC
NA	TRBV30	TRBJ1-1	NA	CAWSVRGGSNTEAFF	TGTGCCTGGAGTGTACGCGGAGGGAGTAACACTGAAGCTTTCTTT
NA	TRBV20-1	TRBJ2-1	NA	CSGGVSNEQFF	TGCAGTGGAGGGGTGAGCAATGAGCAGTTCTTC